Here is one T cell receptor (beta chain) with its context. Antigen unknown. Sequenced by immunoSEQ multiplex PCR; TCRdb stores in-frame clones only, minus some. This sample has under 150,000 clones, with 70% to 90% found just once. The data stem from a study of identifying expanded T cells in peripheral blood. Overall study results and limits: Approximately 2-week clone count variance significantly increased as total template count grew. Technical replicates showed roughly 1.2 changed clones; roughly two weeks around 15; four weeks 19.

The germline V gene encodes CDR1 SNHLY and CDR2 FYNNEI. Trimming removed 6 bases at V and 1 base at J, with 9 bases between. The CDR3 runs to 13 residues. No infections or other immune events were documented during collection. This clonotype originated in a person aged 18-70 years in good health. The specimen was blood. This sequence joins TRBV2 and TRBJ1-1; maybe TRBD1 (5 bases). The DNA for the CDR3 is TGTGCCAGCAGATTGACAGAGAACACTGAAGCTTTCTTT. It is translated as CASRLTENTEAFF.